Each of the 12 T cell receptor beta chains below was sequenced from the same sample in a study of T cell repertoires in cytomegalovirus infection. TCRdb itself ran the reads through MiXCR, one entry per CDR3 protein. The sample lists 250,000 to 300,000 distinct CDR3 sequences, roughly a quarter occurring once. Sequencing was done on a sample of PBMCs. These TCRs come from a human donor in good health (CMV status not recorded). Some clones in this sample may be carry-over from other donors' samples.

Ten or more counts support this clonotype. CDR3 DNA: TGTGCCAGCAGCTACGTCCCGGGACGGGGCTACGAGCAGTACTTC. It yields the protein CASSYVPGRGYEQYF. The chain combines TRBV7-2 with TRBJ2-7; perhaps D is TRBD1 or TRBD2 (5 bases each). The CDR3 extends over 15 amino acids. Trimming stripped 4 bases from V and 3 bases from J, with 16 bases between. In germline, CDR1 is SGHTA, CDR2 FQGNSA.

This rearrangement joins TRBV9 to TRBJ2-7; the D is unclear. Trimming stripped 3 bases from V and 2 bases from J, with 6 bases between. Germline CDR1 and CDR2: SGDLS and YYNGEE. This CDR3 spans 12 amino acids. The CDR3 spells CASSADPYEQYF. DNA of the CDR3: TGTGCCAGCAGCGCCGATCCCTACGAGCAGTACTTC.

This CDR3 is CSVSGVLVYNEQFF. CDR3 DNA sequence: TGCAGTGTCAGTGGAGTTTTGGTATACAATGAGCAGTTCTTC. The chain joins TRBV20-1 to TRBJ2-1; no clear D. V was cut by 7 bases and J by 4 bases, with 17 bases left in between. Germline loops: CDR1 DFQATT, CDR2 SNEGSKA (reference sequence). This CDR3 comprises 14 residues.

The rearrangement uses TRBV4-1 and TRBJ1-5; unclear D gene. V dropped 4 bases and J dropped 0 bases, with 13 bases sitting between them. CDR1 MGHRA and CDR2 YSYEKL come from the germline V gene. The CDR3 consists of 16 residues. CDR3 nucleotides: TGCGCCAGCAGCCCCATCTTAGGTGTTAGCAATCAGCCCCAGCATTTT. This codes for CASSPILGVSNQPQHF.

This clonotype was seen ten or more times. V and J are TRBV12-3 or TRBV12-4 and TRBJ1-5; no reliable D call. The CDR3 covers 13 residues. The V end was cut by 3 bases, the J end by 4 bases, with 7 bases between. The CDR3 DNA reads TGTGCCAGCAGTTTTGGCGGGAATCAGCCCCAGCATTTT. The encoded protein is CASSFGGNQPQHF.

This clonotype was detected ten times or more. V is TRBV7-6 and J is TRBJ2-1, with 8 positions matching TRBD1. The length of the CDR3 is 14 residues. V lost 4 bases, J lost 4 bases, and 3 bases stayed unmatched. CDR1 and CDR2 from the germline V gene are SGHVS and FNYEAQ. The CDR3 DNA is TGTGCCAGCAGCTCCGGGACAGGTTACAATGAGCAGTTCTTC. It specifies CASSSGTGYNEQFF.

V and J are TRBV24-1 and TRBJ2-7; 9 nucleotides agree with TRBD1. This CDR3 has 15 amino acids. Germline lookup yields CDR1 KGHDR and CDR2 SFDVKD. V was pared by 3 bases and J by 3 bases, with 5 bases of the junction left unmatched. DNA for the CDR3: TGTGCCACCAGTGATCCGGGGACAGGGAGCTACGAGCAGTACTTC. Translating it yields CATSDPGTGSYEQYF.

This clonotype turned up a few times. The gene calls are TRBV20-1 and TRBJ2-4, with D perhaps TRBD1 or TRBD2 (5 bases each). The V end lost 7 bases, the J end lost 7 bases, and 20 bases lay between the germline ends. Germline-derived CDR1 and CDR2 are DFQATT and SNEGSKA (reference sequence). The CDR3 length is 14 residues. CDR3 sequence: CSGEGPRTQNIQYF. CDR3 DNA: TGCAGTGGCGAGGGACCCCGGACTCAGAACATTCAGTACTTC.

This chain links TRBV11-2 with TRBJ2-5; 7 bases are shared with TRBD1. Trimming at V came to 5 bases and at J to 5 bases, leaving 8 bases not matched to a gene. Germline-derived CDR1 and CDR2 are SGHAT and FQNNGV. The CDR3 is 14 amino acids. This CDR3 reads CASSTPRGQETQYF. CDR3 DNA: TGTGCCAGCAGCACACCAAGGGGGCAGGAGACCCAGTACTTC.

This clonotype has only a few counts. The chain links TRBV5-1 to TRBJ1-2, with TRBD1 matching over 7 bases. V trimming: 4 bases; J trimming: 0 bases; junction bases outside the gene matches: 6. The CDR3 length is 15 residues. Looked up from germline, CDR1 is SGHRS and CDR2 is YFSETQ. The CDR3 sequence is CASSPGTDANYGYTF. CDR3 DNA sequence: TGCGCCAGCAGCCCGGGGACAGACGCTAACTATGGCTACACCTTC.

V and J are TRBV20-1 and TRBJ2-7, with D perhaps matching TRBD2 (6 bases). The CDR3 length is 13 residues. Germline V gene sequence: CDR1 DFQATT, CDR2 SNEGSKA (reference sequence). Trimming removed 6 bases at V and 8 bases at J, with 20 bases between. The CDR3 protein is CSAKPGVSGQQYF. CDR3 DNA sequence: TGCAGTGCCAAACCGGGAGTCTCGGGCCAGCAGTACTTC.

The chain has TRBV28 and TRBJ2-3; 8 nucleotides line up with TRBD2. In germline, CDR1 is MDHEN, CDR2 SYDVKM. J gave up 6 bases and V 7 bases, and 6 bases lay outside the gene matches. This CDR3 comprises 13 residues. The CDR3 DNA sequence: TGTGCCAGCAAAATGCGGGGGGCCGATACGCAGTATTTT. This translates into CASKMRGADTQYF.